Listed below are T cell receptor beta chains from one sample, sequenced in a study of cytomegalovirus exposure and HLA in healthy donors. Measured with immunoSEQ multiplex PCR; TCRdb has only the in-frame clones, and not every one. This table lists 40,000 to 65,000 clones. The source material was PBMCs. The receptors stem from a middle-aged man in good health and CMV-seropositive. The conserved cysteine and the conserved F or W are not part of the CDR3 here. D genes are given only for firm matches.

v_gene	d_gene	j_gene	CDR3aa
TRBV27	NA	TRBJ2-7	ASSLEGSLYEQY
TRBV7-2	NA	TRBJ1-1	ASSPRQLAAGAF
TRBV27	TRBD1	TRBJ1-1	ASSLTGDLEAF
TRBV4-2	TRBD1	TRBJ2-5	ASSQTGGEETQY
TRBV4-2	NA	TRBJ2-5	ASSQKEGQETQY
TRBV9	NA	TRBJ2-5	ASSAIPGETGRETQY
TRBV6-5	NA	TRBJ1-1	ASSLRENTEAF
TRBV5-1	NA	TRBJ2-7	ASSLVGRDTSYEQY
TRBV18	NA	TRBJ1-1	ASSLRRGNTEAF
TRBV4-1	TRBD2	TRBJ2-2	ASSQVGGGRGAGELF
TRBV28	TRBD1	NA	ASSLSAGQGTYEQY
TRBV7-2	NA	TRBJ2-7	ASSLGGVPEQY
TRBV19	TRBD1	TRBJ2-5	ASSIRDRARETQY
TRBV6-1	NA	TRBJ1-5	ASWRDLGNQPQH
TRBV30	TRBD1	TRBJ2-5	AWSGTTGGETQY
TRBV5-6	TRBD1	TRBJ1-5	ASSSRDRGYNQPQH
TRBV27	NA	TRBJ1-2	ASSLNWEGGRYT
TRBV9	TRBD2	TRBJ2-1	ASSVGLLAGGPYEQF
TRBV5-6	NA	TRBJ2-4	ASSLLDRGYIQY
TRBV7-2	NA	TRBJ2-5	ASSLTSLQETQY
TRBV6-5	TRBD1	TRBJ2-7	ASRRTGSSYEQY
TRBV6-4	TRBD2	TRBJ2-1	ASSDGASGNNEQF
TRBV7-2	NA	TRBJ2-5	ASSPWDLGGRGTQY
TRBV6-6	NA	TRBJ2-7	ASSRGIDEQY
TRBV25-1	TRBD1	TRBJ1-1	ASDRGRKYTEAF
TRBV4-2	NA	TRBJ1-5	ASSQDQLTGGNQPQH
TRBV4-2	NA	TRBJ2-7	ASSQGAEQY